Below are 14 T cell receptor beta chains sequenced from a single sample in a study of post-analysis software for immune sequencing data. Regarding the study as a whole: The study found TRBV5-6, TRBV5-1 and TRBV20-1 among roughly 5 TRBV segments more frequent in patients than controls.

Presence of unique molecular identifiers characterized the TCR beta cDNA libraries. TCRdb itself ran the PCR reads through MiXCR, one entry per CDR3 protein. The table records over 250,000 distinct CDR3 sequences, 35% to 40% of them present only once. The antigens of these receptors remain unknown. Sequenced input: blood. The source of these receptors is a girl aged 5 to 17 with multiple sclerosis.

The rearrangement links TRBV4-1 to TRBJ1-2; D not resolved. The germline gives CDR1 MGHRA, CDR2 YSYEKL. This CDR3 contains 14 residues. Trimming stripped 0 bases from V and 4 bases from J, with 9 bases between. The CDR3 nucleotides read TGCGCCAGCAGCCAAGATGGGGTCAGCTATGGCTACACCTTC. Translation gives CASSQDGVSYGYTF.

In the case of this clonotype: An end of the junction does not agree with germline; a read error may underlie this. The chain is built from TRBV12-3 or TRBV12-4 and TRBJ1-5; D possibly corresponds to TRBD1 (5 bases). This CDR3 contains 15 residues. DNA for the CDR3: TGTGCCAGCAGTTTACTATCGGGGGTTCGACAGCTCCAGCATTTT. Translating gives CASSLLSGVRQLQHF.

With regard to this clonotype: It may be a read error: a sequence one base away is much more abundant. The gene calls are TRBV12-3 or TRBV12-4 and TRBJ1-5; 10 nucleotides line up with TRBD1. The CDR3 spans 15 residues. V was clipped by 6 bases and J by 7 bases; unmatched bases: 9. The CDR3 loop is CASRRTGTGDQPQHF. In DNA form, the CDR3 reads TGTGCCAGCAGAAGGACCGGGACAGGGGACCAGCCCCAGCATTTT.

The chain carries TRBV12-3 or TRBV12-4 and TRBJ2-3, with a tentative D call TRBD1 (5 bases). This CDR3 comprises 16 residues. Deletions cut 5 bases from V and 0 bases from J, with 15 bases between. The DNA for the CDR3 is TGTGCCAGCAGTCATAGACAGAGTATTAGCACAGATACGCAGTATTTT. It encodes CASSHRQSISTDTQYF.

This clonotype was observed once. This may arise from a read error, as a much more abundant clone is one base away. This sequence joins TRBV2 and TRBJ2-7; 8 positions match TRBD1. CDR3 length: 13 residues. Germline V gene lookup returns CDR1 SNHLY and CDR2 FYNNEI. CDR3 sequence reads: CASRKQGADERYF. Here the CDR3 DNA reads TGTGCCAGCAGGAAGCAGGGGGCCGACGAGCGGTACTTC.

This clonotype was counted between two and nine times. The chain links TRBV7-2 to TRBJ2-3; 7 nucleotides agree with TRBD1. After removal of 6 bases from V and 1 base from J, the junction contained 7 bases not matched to a gene. This CDR3 is 15 amino acids long. Germline CDR1 is SGHTA and CDR2 is FQGNSA. CDR3 sequence (DNA): TGTGCCAGCAGGTCAGGGACAGTAGGCACAGATACGCAGTATTTT. Its translation is CASRSGTVGTDTQYF.

The V call is TRBV7-2, the J call TRBJ1-2, with D hard to call. V lost 5 bases, J lost 4 bases, and 17 bases lay in between. This CDR3 contains 15 residues. The germline V gene has CDR1 SGHTA and CDR2 FQGNSA. In nucleotides, the CDR3 is TGTGCCAGCAGCCCGCGGGCCGGCGAAGGCTATGGCTACACCTTC. It is translated as CASSPRAGEGYGYTF.

This clonotype has a handful of counts. The chain uses TRBV19 and TRBJ1-1; 10 positions match TRBD1. The CDR3 has 15 residues. In germline, CDR1 is LNHDA, CDR2 SQIVND (reference sequence). The J segment lost 5 bases and the V segment lost 5 bases, leaving 8 bases of the junction unmatched. The CDR3 protein is CASSGGQGFGTEAFF. CDR3 sequence (DNA): TGTGCCAGTAGTGGGGGACAGGGGTTCGGGACTGAAGCTTTCTTT.

In the case of this clonotype: With a much larger clone just one base away, this may be a read error. The chain couples TRBV18 to TRBJ2-3; unclear D gene. Germline V gives CDR1 KGHSH, CDR2 LQKENI. The CDR3 contains 13 residues. V dropped 1 base and J dropped 8 bases, with 10 bases sitting between them. The DNA of the CDR3 is TGTGCCAGCTCACCACTGGGGTCAGGTACGCAGTATTTT. This sequence encodes CASSPLGSGTQYF. The entire variable domain, with the rest obtained from reference TRBV18 and TRBJ2-3, is as follows: NAGVMQNPRHLVRRRGQEARLRCSPMKGHSHVYWYRQLPEEGLKFMVYLQKENIIDESGMPKERFSAEFPKEGPSILRIQQVVRGDSAAYFCASSPLGSGTQYFGPGTRLTVL.

This clonotype was counted once. The chain is built from TRBV7-6 and TRBJ1-6, with 7 nucleotides matching TRBD1. The CDR3 totals 16 residues. The ends lost 1 base at V and 5 bases at J; junction bases unmatched: 5. The germline CDR1 and CDR2 sequences are SGHVS and FNYEAQ. The CDR3 sequence: CASSLGGTENNSPLHF. CDR3 nucleotides: TGTGCCAGCAGCTTAGGCGGGACAGAGAATAATTCACCCCTCCACTTT.

Remarks on this clonotype: This may be a read error, as it is one base from a much larger clone. This chain connects TRBV5-1 to TRBJ1-2; D is ambiguous. CDR1 is SGHRS and CDR2 is YFSETQ in the germline V gene. The CDR3 has 14 amino acids. V lost 1 base, J lost 5 bases, and 12 bases lay in between. The CDR3 DNA is TGCGCCAGCAGCTTGACCGCGTCCGGGTATGGCTACACCTTC. Its translation: CASSLTASGYGYTF. The full variable domain, completed using reference TRBV5-1 and TRBJ1-2, is KAGVTQTPRYLIKTRGQQVTLSCSPISGHRSVSWYQQTPGQGLQFLFEYFSETQRNKGNFPGRFSGRQFSNSRSEMNVSTLELGDSALYLCASSLTASGYGYTFGSGTRLTVV.

In this sample, this clonotype turned up many times. The gene calls are TRBV7-2 and TRBJ1-6, with 7 positions matching TRBD1. Trimming at V came to 5 bases and at J to 0 bases, leaving 13 bases not matched to a gene. The CDR3 covers 19 residues. Germline CDR1 is SGHTA and CDR2 is FQGNSA. The chain's CDR3 is CASSLTGVGPSSYNSPLHF. DNA of the CDR3: TGTGCCAGCAGCCTTACAGGGGTAGGCCCCAGCTCCTATAATTCACCCCTCCACTTT.

The V and J genes are TRBV18 and TRBJ2-7, with D possibly being TRBD2 (5 bases). CDR1 and CDR2 (germline): KGHSH, LQKENI. V dropped 6 bases and J dropped 3 bases, with 12 bases sitting between them. This CDR3 is 13 amino acids long. In nucleotides, the CDR3 is TGTGCCAGCTCCCCCCAGGCGGGCTACGAGCAGTACTTC. This codes for CASSPQAGYEQYF.

This clonotype was recorded at least ten times. V usage is TRBV6-1 and J usage is TRBJ2-3; 8 bases map to TRBD2. Unmatched junction bases numbered 8, after V lost 5 bases and J lost 4 bases. Germline V CDR1 and CDR2: MNHNS, SASEGT. This CDR3 region has 15 residues. The CDR3 spells CASSPKRERPDTQYF. In DNA, the CDR3 is TGTGCCAGCAGTCCCAAGCGGGAGCGACCAGATACGCAGTATTTT.